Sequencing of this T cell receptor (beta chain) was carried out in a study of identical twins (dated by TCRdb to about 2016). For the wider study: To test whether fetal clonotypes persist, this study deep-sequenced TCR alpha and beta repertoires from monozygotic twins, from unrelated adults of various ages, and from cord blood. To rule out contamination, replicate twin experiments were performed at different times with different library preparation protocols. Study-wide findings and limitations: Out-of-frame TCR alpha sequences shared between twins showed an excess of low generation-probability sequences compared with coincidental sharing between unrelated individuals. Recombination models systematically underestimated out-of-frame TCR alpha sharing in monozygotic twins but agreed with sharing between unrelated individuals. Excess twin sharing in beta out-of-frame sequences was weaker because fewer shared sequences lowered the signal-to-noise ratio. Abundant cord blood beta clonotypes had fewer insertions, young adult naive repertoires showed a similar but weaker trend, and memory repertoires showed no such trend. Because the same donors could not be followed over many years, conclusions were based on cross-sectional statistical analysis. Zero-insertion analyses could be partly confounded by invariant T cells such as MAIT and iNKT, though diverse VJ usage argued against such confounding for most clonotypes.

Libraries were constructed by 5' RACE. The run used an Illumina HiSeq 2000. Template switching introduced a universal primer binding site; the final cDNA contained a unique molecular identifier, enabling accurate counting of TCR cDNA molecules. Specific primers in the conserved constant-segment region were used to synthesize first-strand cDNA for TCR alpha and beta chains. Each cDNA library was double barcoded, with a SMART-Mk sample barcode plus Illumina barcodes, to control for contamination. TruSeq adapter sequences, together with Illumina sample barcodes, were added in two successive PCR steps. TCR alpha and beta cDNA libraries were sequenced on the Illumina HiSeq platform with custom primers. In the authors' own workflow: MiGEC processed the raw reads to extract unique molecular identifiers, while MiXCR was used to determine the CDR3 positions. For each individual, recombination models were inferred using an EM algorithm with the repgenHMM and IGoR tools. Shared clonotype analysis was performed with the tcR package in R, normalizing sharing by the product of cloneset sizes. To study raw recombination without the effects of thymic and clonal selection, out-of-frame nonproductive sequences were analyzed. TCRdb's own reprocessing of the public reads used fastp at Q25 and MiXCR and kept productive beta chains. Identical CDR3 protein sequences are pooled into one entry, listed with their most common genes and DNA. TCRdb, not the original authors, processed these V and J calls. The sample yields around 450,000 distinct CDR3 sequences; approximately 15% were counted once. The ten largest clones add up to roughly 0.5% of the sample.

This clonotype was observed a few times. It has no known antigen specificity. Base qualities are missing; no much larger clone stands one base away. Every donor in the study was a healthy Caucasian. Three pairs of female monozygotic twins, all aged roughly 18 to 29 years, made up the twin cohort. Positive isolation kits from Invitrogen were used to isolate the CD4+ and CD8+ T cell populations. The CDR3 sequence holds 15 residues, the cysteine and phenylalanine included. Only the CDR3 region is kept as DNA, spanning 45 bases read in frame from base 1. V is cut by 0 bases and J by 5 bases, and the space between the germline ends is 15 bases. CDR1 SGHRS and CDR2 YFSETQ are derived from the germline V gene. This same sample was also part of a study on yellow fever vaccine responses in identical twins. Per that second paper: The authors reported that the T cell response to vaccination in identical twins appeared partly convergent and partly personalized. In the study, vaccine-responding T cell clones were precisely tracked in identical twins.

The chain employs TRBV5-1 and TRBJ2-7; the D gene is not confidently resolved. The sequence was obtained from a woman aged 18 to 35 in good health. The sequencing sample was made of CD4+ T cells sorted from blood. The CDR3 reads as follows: CASSLAAQAFDEQYF. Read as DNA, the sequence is TGCGCCAGCAGCTTGGCCGCCCAGGCTTTTGACGAGCAGTACTTC.